The source of this T cell receptor (beta chain) is a study of T cells after yellow fever vaccination. Notes on the study in general: Contaminants from the bulk population, in the form of abundant clonotypes, could be found in FACS-sorted repertoires.

MiXCR, applied by TCRdb to the 5' RACE reads, yields one record per CDR3 protein. The sample holds some 350,000 distinct CDR3 sequences; 8.5% to 10% are singletons and the top ten take under 20%. About this clonotype itself: Its antigen is unknown.

The CDR3 is 14 amino acids. Trimming took 7 bases from V and 5 from J, leaving 17 bases between them. CDR1 MNHNS and CDR2 SASEGT come from the germline V gene. The rearrangement joins TRBV6-1 to TRBJ1-1; D may be TRBD1 (5 bases). The sample consisted of PBMCs, taken on the day of the first yellow fever vaccination. This TCR was sampled from a man aged 18 to 29 who received the YFV17D yellow fever vaccine. CDR3 in DNA: TGTGCCAGCATGCGGCGGGCGGGGGGAACTGAAGCTTTCTTT. It yields the protein CASMRRAGGTEAFF.